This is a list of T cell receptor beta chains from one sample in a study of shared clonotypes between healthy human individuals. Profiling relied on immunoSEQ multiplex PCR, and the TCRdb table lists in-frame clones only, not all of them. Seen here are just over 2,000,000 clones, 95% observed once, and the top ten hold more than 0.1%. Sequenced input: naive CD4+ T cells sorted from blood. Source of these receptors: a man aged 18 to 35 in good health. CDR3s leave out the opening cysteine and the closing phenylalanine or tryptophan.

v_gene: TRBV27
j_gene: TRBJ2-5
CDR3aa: ASSLGETQY

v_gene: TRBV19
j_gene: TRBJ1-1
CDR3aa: ASSIQYAEAF

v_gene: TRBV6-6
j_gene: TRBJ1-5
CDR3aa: ASIFGGRSNQPQH

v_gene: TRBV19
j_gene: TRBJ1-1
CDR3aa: ASSKQGGNTEAF

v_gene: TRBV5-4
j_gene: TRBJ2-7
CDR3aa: ASSNRLGAPTYEQY

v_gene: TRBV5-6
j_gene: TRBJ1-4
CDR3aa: ASSSGGGFTEKLF

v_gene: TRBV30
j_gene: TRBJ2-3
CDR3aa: ARDRGLSDTQY

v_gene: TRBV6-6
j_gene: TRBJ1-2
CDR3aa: ASRYKTETNYGYT

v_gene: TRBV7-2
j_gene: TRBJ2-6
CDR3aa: ASSFAGTGGAGANVLT

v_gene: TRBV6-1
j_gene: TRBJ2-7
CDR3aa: ASSGLGGGTYEQY

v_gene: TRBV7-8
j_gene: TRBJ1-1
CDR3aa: ASSLANSDTEAF

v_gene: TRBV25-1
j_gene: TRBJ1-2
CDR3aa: ASSEGDRIDYGYT

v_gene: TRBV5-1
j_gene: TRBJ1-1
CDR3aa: ASSLARGIMNTEAF

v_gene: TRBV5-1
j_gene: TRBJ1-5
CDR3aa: ASSLGQGSQPQH

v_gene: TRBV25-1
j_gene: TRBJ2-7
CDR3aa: ASSGSGTGVYEQY

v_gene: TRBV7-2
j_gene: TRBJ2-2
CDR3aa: ASSLNLGQGWTGELF

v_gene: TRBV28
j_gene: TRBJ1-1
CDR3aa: ASSWDGNTEAF

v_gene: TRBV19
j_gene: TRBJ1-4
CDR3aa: ASSIGGVRGEKLF

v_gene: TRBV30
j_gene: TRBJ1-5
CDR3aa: AWSVGGRQPQH

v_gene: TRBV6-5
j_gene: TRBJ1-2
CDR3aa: ASSGGDYGYT

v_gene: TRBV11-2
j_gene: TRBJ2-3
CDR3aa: ASSTRGGQDTQY

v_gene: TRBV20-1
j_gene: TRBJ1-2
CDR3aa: SAPRDISYT

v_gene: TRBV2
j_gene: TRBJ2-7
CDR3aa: ASRATTSSYEQY

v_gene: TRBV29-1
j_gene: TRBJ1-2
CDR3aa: SVYRAGGKNYGYT

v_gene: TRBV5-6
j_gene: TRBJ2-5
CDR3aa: ASITQGAEKTQY

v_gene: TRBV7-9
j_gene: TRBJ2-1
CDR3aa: ASSLAGVVNEQF

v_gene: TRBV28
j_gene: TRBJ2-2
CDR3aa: ASRLGAATGELF

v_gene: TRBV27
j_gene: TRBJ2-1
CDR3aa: ASSLRATFNEQF

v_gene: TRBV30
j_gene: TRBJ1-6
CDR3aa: ACPDRAGNSPLH

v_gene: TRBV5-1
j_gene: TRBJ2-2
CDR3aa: ASSLAWNTGELF

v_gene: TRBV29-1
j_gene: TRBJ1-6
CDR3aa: SPWGTYNSPLH

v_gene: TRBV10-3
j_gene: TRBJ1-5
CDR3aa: AISEDINQPQH

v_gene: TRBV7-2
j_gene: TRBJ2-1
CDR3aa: ASSLPGRVNEQF

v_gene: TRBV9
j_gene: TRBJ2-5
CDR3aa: ASSVAEAGGQETQY

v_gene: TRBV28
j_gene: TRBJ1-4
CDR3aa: ASSHDRVANEKLF

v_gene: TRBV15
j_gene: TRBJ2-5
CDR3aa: ATSTLTSGGSTKETQY

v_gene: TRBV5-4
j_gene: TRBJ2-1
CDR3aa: ASSLEGSPYNEQF

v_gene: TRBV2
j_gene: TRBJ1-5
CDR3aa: ASSPGQGAVQPQH

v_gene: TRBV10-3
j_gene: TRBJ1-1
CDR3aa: AISEVGVLNTEAF

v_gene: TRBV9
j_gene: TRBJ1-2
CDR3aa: ASSHEQGFYGYT

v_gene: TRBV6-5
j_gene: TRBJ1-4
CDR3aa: ASSYGGSNEKLF

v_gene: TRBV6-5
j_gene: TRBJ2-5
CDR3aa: ASKDPKRRPETQY

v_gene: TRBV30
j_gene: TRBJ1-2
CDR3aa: AWIRDFGGYGYT

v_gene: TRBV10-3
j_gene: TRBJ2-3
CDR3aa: AISETGWSDTQY

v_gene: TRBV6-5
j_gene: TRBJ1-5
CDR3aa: ASSRDSNNQPQH

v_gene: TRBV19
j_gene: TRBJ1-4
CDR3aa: ASRNVEKLF

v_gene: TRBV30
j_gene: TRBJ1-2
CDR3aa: AWADSNYGYT

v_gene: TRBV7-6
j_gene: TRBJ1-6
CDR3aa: ASSLAGGLYNSPLH

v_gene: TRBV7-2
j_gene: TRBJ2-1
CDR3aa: ASSLAWEQF

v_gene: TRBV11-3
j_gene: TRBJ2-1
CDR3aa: ASSLDDYNEQF

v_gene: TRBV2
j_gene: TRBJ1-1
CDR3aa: ASSEARAAEAF

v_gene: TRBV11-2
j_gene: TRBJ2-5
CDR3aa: ASSSRQGPGKTQY

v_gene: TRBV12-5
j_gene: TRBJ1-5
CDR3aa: ASALGADNQPQH

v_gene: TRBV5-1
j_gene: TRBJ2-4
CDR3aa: ASSYGQLAKNIQY